This is a list of T cell receptor beta chains from one sample in a study of T-cell memory formation after mild COVID-19. MiXCR was run by TCRdb on the 5' RACE reads, yielding one entry per CDR3 protein. Counted here are around 320,000 distinct CDR3 sequences, roughly a fifth occurring once; the ten biggest clones make up 21%. Sequences were obtained from PBMCs or a T cell subset sorted from them (not recorded which). The receptor set was obtained from a man between 18 and 35 years old who had mild COVID-19 (a few samples of this study predate the infection). Cell type and time point are not known. Both conserved end residues are part of each CDR3. D genes are given only for firm matches. Expanded clones are given a class, and other clones once, few, many or no size at all.

TRBV7-2	few	-	TRBJ2-1	CASSYAQGRVNEQFF	TGTGCCAGCAGTTATGCACAGGGTCGAGTAAATGAGCAGTTCTTC
TRBV4-1	-	TRBD2	TRBJ2-7	CASSQTSGVYEQYF	TGCGCCAGCAGCCAAACTAGCGGGGTGTACGAGCAGTACTTC
TRBV12-3/TRBV12-4	-	TRBD2	TRBJ2-5	CASSPFQFSGVRETQYF	TGTGCCAGCAGCCCGTTCCAGTTTAGCGGGGTAAGGGAGACCCAGTACTTC
TRBV4-1	-	-	TRBJ1-2	CASSQDMSGGYTF	TGCGCCAGCAGCCAAGATATGTCTGGCGGCTACACCTTC
TRBV15	-	-	TRBJ2-2	CATSGRMNTGELFF	TGTGCCACCAGTGGACGGATGAACACCGGGGAGCTGTTTTTT
TRBV6-5	few	-	TRBJ1-2	CASSYFGGGYTF	TGTGCCAGCAGTTACTTTGGGGGCGGCTACACCTTC
TRBV12-3/TRBV12-4	few	-	TRBJ2-3	CASSSWVGGTQYF	TGTGCCAGCAGCTCCTGGGTTGGGGGTACGCAGTATTTT
TRBV6-6	few	-	TRBJ2-5	CASSRAGDTVTQYF	TGTGCCAGCAGCCGGGCAGGGGATACGGTGACCCAGTACTTC
TRBV20-1	-	TRBD1	TRBJ1-1	CSAPQTGGTEAFF	TGCAGTGCTCCGCAGACAGGGGGCACTGAAGCTTTCTTT
TRBV11-2	-	-	TRBJ2-3	CASSFGGGPTDTQYF	TGTGCCAGCAGCTTCGGGGGAGGACCCACAGATACGCAGTATTTT